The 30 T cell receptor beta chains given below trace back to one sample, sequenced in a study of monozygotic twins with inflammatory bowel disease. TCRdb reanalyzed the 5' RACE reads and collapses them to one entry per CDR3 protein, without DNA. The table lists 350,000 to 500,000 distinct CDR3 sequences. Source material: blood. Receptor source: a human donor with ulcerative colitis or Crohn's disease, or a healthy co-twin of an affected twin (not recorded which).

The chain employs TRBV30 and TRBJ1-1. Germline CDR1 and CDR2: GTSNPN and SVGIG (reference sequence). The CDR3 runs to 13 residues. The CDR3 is CAWSDEGEAEAFF.

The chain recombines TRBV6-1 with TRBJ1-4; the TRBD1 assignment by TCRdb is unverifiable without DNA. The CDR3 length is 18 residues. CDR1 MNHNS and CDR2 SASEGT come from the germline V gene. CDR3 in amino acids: CASSLRGIGDATNEKLFF.

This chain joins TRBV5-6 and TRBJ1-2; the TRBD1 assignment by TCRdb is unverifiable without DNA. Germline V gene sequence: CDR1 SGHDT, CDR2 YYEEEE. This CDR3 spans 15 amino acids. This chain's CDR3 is CASSLLGGSSYGYTF.

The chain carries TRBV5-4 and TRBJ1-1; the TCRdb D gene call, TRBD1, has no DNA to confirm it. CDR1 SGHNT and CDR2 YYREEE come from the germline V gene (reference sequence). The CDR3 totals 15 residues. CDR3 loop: CASSLAGTGGIEAFF.

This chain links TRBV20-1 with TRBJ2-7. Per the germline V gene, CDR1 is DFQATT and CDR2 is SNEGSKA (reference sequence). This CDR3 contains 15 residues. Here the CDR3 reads CSASLSRAPSYEQYF.

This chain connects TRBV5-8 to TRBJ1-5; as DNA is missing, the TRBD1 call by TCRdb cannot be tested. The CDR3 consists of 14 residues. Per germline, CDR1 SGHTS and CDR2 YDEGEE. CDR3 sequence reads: CASSLLQGYQPQHF. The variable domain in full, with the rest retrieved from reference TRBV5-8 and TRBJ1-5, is EAGVTQSPTHLIKTRGQQATLRCSPISGHTSVYWYQQALGLGLQFLLWYDEGEERNRGNFPPRFSGRQFPNYSSELNVNALELEDSALYLCASSLLQGYQPQHFGDGTRLSIL.

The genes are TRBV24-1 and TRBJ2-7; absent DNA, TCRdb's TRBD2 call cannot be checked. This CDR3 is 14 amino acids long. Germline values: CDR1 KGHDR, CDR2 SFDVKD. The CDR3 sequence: CATSLGLAGTRQYF.

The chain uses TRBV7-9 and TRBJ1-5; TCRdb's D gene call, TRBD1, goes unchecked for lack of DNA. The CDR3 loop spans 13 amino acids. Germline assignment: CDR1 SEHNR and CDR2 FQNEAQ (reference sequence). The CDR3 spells CASSLDGARSQHF.

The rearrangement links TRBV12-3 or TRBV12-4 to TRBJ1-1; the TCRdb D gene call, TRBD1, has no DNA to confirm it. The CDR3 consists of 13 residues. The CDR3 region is CASRGQSNTEAFF.

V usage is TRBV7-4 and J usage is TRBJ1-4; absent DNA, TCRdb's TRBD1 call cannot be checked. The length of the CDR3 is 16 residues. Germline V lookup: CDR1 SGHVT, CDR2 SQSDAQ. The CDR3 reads CASSSRDRGLNEKLFF. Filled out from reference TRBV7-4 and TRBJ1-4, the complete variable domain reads GAGVSQSPRYKVAKRGRDVALRCDSISGHVTLYWYRQTLGQGSEVLTYSQSDAQRDKSGRPSGRFSAERPERSVSTLKIQRTEQGDSAVYLCASSSRDRGLNEKLFFGSGTQLSVL.

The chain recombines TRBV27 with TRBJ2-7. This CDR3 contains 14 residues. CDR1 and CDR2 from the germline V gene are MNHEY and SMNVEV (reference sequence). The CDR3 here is CASSLKGGTYEQYF.

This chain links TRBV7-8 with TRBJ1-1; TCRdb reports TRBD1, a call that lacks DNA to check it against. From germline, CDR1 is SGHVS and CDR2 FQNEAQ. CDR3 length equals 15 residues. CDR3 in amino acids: CASTYDRGSRSEAFF. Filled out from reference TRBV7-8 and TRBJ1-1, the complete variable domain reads GAGVSQSPRYKVAKRGQDVALRCDPISGHVSLFWYQQALGQGPEFLTYFQNEAQLDKSGLPSDRFFAERPEGSVSTLKIQRTQQEDSAVYLCASTYDRGSRSEAFFGQGTRLTVV.

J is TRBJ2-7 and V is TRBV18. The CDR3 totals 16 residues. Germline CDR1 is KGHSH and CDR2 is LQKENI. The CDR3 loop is CASSPNTPPRSYEQYF.

The chain's CDR3 is CASSLPGLIGETQYF. The chain joins TRBV11-2 to TRBJ2-5; TCRdb designates TRBD2, a call that cannot be tested without DNA. CDR1 SGHAT and CDR2 FQNNGV come from the germline V gene. The CDR3 runs to 15 residues. Supplemented by reference TRBV11-2 and TRBJ2-5, the full variable domain reads EAGVAQSPRYKIIEKRQSVAFWCNPISGHATLYWYQQILGQGPKLLIQFQNNGVVDDSQLPKDRFSAERLKGVDSTLKIQPAKLEDSAVYLCASSLPGLIGETQYFGPGTRLLVL.

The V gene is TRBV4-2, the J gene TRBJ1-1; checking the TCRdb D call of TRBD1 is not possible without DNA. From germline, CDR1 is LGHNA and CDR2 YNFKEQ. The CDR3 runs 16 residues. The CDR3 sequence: CASSQPPQDRGVEAFF.

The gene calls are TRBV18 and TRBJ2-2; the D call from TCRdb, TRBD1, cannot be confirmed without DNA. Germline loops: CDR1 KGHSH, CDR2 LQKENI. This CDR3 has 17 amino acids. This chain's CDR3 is CASSPPTRGAWSGELFF.

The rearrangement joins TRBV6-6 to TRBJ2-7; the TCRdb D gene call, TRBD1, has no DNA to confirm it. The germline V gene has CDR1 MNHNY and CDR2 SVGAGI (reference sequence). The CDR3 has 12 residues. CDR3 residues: CASTQDTGEQYF.

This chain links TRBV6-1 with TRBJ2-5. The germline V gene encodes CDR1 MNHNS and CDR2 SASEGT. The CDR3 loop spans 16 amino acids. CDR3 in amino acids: CASKRSGHGDQETQYF.

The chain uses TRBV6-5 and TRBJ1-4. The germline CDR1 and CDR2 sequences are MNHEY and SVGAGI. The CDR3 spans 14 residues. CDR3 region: CASSYTGTNEKLFF.

The CDR3 region is CASSQGASGFSTDTQYF. The V gene is TRBV3-1, the J gene TRBJ2-3; with no DNA, the TCRdb D assignment of TRBD2 cannot be verified. The germline gives CDR1 LGHDT, CDR2 YNNKEL (reference sequence). This CDR3 has 17 amino acids.

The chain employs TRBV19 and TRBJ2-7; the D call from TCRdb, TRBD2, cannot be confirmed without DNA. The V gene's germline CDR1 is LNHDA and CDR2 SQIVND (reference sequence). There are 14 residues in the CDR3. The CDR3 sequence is CASSIRLTIGEQYF.

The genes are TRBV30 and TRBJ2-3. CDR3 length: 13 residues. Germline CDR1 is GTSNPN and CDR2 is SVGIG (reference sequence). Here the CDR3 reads CAWSVLGTDTQYF.

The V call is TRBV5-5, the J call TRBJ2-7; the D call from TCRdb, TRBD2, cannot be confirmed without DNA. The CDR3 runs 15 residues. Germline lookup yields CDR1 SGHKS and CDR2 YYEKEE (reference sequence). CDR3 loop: CASSRETSGVYEQYF.

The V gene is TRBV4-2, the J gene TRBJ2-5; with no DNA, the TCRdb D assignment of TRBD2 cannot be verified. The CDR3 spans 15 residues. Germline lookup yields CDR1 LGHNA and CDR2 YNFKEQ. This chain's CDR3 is CASSQLAGNQETQYF.

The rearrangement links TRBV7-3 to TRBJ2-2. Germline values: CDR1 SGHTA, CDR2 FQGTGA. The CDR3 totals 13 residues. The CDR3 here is CASSLNSAGELFF.

CDR3 sequence: CASSLDGGYEQYF. J is TRBJ2-7 and V is TRBV7-6; checking the TCRdb D call of TRBD2 is not possible without DNA. CDR3 length equals 13 residues. Germline V gene sequence: CDR1 SGHVS, CDR2 FNYEAQ.

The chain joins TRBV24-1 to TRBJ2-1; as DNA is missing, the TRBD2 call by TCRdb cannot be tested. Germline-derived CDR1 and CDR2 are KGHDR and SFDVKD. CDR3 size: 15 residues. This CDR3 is CATTLAGAFYNEQFF.

CDR3 residues: CASSSSGSWNEQYF. The chain is built from TRBV28 and TRBJ2-7; TCRdb lists TRBD2, though no DNA is available to test this call. Germline loops: CDR1 MDHEN, CDR2 SYDVKM. The CDR3 length is 14 residues. The whole variable domain, filled in from reference TRBV28 and TRBJ2-7, reads DVKVTQSSRYLVKRTGEKVFLECVQDMDHENMFWYRQDPGLGLRLIYFSYDVKMKEKGDIPEGYSVSREKKERFSLILESASTNQTSMYLCASSSSGSWNEQYFGPGTRLTVT.

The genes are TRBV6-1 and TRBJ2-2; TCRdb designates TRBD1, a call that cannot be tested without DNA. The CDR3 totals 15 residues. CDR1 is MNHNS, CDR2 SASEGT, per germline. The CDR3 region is CASRRDREVTGELFF.

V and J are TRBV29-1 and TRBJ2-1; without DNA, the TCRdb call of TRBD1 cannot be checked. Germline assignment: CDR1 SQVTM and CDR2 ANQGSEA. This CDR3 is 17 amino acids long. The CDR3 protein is CSVGGDRGVLVYNEQFF.